Shown below are 9 T cell receptor beta chains from a single sample sequenced in a study of T cells in narcolepsy. The assay was immunoSEQ multiplex PCR, and TCRdb's table has in-frame clones only and misses some. The sample carries about 27,000 clones, 79% recorded once. Material for sequencing was memory (CD45RA-) CD4+ T cells from blood. The receptors originated from a human donor in good health.

As to this clone: The sample has other DNA sequences that encode this CDR3 too. CDR3 protein: CASSPTGENTEAFF. As DNA, the CDR3 is TGTGCCAGCTCACCAACAGGGGAGAACACTGAAGCTTTCTTT. V usage is TRBV18 and J usage is TRBJ1-1, with 7 bases matching TRBD1. Germline V gene sequence: CDR1 KGHSH, CDR2 LQKENI. The V and J ends lost 2 bases and 1 base, in that order; junction bases with no gene match: 1. This CDR3 comprises 14 residues.

The chain couples TRBV5-1 to TRBJ1-1; possibly TRBD1 for D (6 bases). With 5 bases removed from V and 3 bases from J, the gap between germline ends came to 17 bases. Germline V gives CDR1 SGHRS, CDR2 YFSETQ. This CDR3 has 15 amino acids. The CDR3 spells CASRTYGQSDTEAFF. As DNA, the CDR3 is TGCGCCAGCAGAACTTACGGACAGTCAGACACTGAAGCTTTCTTT.

This chain connects TRBV29-1 to TRBJ2-1; 12 bases fit TRBD2. CDR3 length: 14 residues. V lost 6 bases and J lost 7; bases outside the gene matches: 7. The V gene's germline CDR1 is SQVTM and CDR2 ANQGSEA. As DNA, the CDR3 is TGCAGCGTCTTCGTCGGACTAGCGGGAAATGAGCAGTTCTTC. Protein product: CSVFVGLAGNEQFF.

J is TRBJ2-5 and V is TRBV9; 8 bases agree with TRBD1. Germline CDR1 SGDLS, CDR2 YYNGEE. This CDR3 has 16 amino acids. Trimming removed 3 bases from V and 4 bases from J; junction bases left unmatched: 11. The CDR3 here is CASSALTGQALETQYF. The CDR3 bases are TGTGCCAGCAGCGCCCTGACGGGACAGGCGTTAGAGACCCAGTACTTC.

V gene TRBV14 combines with J gene TRBJ1-1; D is unclear. The CDR3 is 14 amino acids. Germline CDR1 and CDR2: SGHDN and FVKESK. Trimming shortened V by 2 bases and J by 0 bases, and 7 bases separated the two germline ends. CDR3 nucleotide sequence: TGTGCCAGCAGCCAACCCGGGATGAACACTGAAGCTTTCTTT. Its translation: CASSQPGMNTEAFF.

The chain employs TRBV5-1 and TRBJ2-4; D not certain. CDR3 length equals 16 residues. V lost 0 bases, J lost 3 bases, and 13 bases lay in between. Germline values: CDR1 SGHRS, CDR2 YFSETQ. The CDR3 DNA sequence: TGCGCCAGCAGCTTGGGCCTTAGGGTCGACAAAAACATTCAGTACTTC. This codes for CASSLGLRVDKNIQYF.

The CDR3 spells CASSSDSGELFF. The CDR3, as DNA: TGTGCCAGCAGCTCTGACTCCGGGGAGCTGTTTTTT. This chain joins TRBV7-3 and TRBJ2-2; D gene ambiguous. Trimming removed 4 bases at V and 6 bases at J, with 6 bases between. Germline V gives CDR1 SGHTA, CDR2 FQGTGA. The CDR3 has 12 residues.

This chain uses TRBV19 with TRBJ2-7; possibly TRBD1 or TRBD2 for D (5 bases each). There are 14 residues in the CDR3. In germline, CDR1 is LNHDA, CDR2 SQIVND (reference sequence). The V gene lost 1 base and the J gene lost 5 bases, with 12 bases spanning the gap. The CDR3 spells CASSIAGTLNEQYF. CDR3 in DNA: TGTGCCAGTAGTATAGCAGGGACCCTCAACGAGCAGTACTTC.

The chain uses TRBV7-9 and TRBJ2-3; D uncertain. The ends were cut back, 5 bases at V and 4 bases at J, with 10 bases in the middle. Germline V gene lookup returns CDR1 SEHNR and CDR2 FQNEAQ (reference sequence). The CDR3 is 13 amino acids. The CDR3 nucleotides read TGTGCCAGCAGCCCCCAGGTAGCAGATACGCAGTATTTT. Protein sequence: CASSPQVADTQYF.